This passage covers 29 T cell receptor beta chains from one sample sequenced in a study of identifying expanded T cells in peripheral blood. Profiling relied on immunoSEQ multiplex PCR, and the TCRdb table lists in-frame clones only, not all of them. The table lists about 90,000 clones, roughly 87% of them singletons, with around 6% in the top ten. The sample was blood. The receptors were gathered from a person between 18 and 69 years old in good health.

J is TRBJ1-1 and V is TRBV7-2; 8 bases are shared with TRBD1. This CDR3 has 15 amino acids. Germline CDR1 and CDR2: SGHTA and FQGNSA. V was pared by 5 bases and J by 2 bases, with 7 bases of the junction left unmatched. CDR3 loop: CASSPGTGRNTEAFF. DNA of the CDR3: TGTGCCAGCAGCCCCGGGACAGGAAGAAACACTGAAGCTTTCTTT.

V usage is TRBV10-3 and J usage is TRBJ1-2; D uncertain. The V gene's germline CDR1 is ENHRY and CDR2 SYGVKD. This CDR3 is 13 amino acids long. The V and J ends lost 0 bases and 5 bases respectively, with 7 bases between them. The DNA of the CDR3 is TGTGCCATCAGTGAGTCTGGACTGTATGGCTACACCTTC. Its protein product is CAISESGLYGYTF.

The V gene is TRBV30, the J gene TRBJ2-1; 11 bases align to TRBD2. Germline V CDR1 and CDR2: GTSNPN, SVGIG (reference sequence). The CDR3 is 15 residues long. Germline trimming cut 2 bases from V and 2 bases from J; bases unmatched to any gene: 2. The CDR3 bases are TGTGCCTGGAGTAAGGGACTAGCGGCCTACAATGAGCAGTTCTTC. It codes for CAWSKGLAAYNEQFF.

This sequence joins TRBV19 and TRBJ2-3, with TRBD2 matching 8 bases. The CDR3 runs 14 residues. V shed 4 bases and J 0 bases; nucleotides not matched to a gene: 0. Germline-derived CDR1 and CDR2 are LNHDA and SQIVND (reference sequence). CDR3 sequence: CASSTSGSTDTQYF. CDR3 nucleotide sequence: TGTGCCAGTAGTACTAGCGGGAGCACAGATACGCAGTATTTT.

The rearrangement uses TRBV5-6 and TRBJ1-4; D uncertain. The length of the CDR3 is 16 residues. V lost 2 bases and J 0 bases, leaving 11 bases between the germline ends. The germline V gene encodes CDR1 SGHDT and CDR2 YYEEEE. The CDR3 DNA reads TGTGCCAGCAGCTTCGAACAGCGAGCAACTAATGAAAAACTGTTTTTT. It codes for CASSFEQRATNEKLFF.

There are a few counts of this clone. This chain links TRBV29-1 with TRBJ1-1; no firm D call. V lost 7 bases, J lost 0 bases, and 6 bases lay in between. This CDR3 contains 11 residues. Germline CDR1 is SQVTM and CDR2 is ANQGSEA. CDR3 in DNA: TGCAGCGGCGCCCTGAACACTGAAGCTTTCTTT. This codes for CSGALNTEAFF. Together with reference TRBV29-1 and TRBJ1-1, the CDR3 gives the full variable domain: SAVISQKPSRDICQRGTSLTIQCQVDSQVTMMFWYRQQPGQSLTLIATANQGSEATYESGFVIDKFPISRPNLTFSTLTVSNMSPEDSSIYLCSGALNTEAFFGQGTRLTVV.

This CDR3 reads CASSQDTDRNTEAFF. The CDR3 DNA follows: TGCGCCAGCAGCCAAGATACGGACCGGAACACTGAAGCTTTCTTT. The chain couples TRBV4-3 to TRBJ1-1; the D is unclear. Germline V gene sequence: CDR1 LGHNA, CDR2 YSLEER. Trimming shortened V by 0 bases and J by 1 base, and 9 bases separated the two germline ends. The CDR3 is made up of 15 amino acids.

The rearrangement joins TRBV18 to TRBJ1-2; D possibly corresponds to TRBD1 (6 bases). V lost 6 bases to trimming and J lost 4 bases, with 12 bases between them. CDR1 is KGHSH, CDR2 LQKENI, per germline. The CDR3 is 13 amino acids. The CDR3 region is CASSPDSLYGYTF. The CDR3 bases are TGTGCCAGCTCCCCGGACAGCCTCTATGGCTACACCTTC.

The CDR3, as DNA: TGTGCCAGCAGTCCCAAGTTGATGAACGAAGCTTTCTTT. This translates into CASSPKLMNEAFF. V gene TRBV6-1 combines with J gene TRBJ1-1; D not resolved. V was clipped by 5 bases and J by 8 bases, with 15 bases between them. CDR1 MNHNS and CDR2 SASEGT come from the germline V gene. This CDR3 contains 13 residues.

In this sample, this clone turned up once. This chain uses TRBV29-1 with TRBJ1-1; 7 positions match TRBD1. Germline V gives CDR1 SQVTM, CDR2 ANQGSEA. The CDR3 has 12 residues. V lost 7 bases to trimming and J lost 1 base; unmatched junction nucleotides: 3. CDR3 in DNA: TGCAGCGGTAGACAGGGGAACACTGAAGCTTTCTTT. Protein: CSGRQGNTEAFF. The full variable domain, rest sourced from reference TRBV29-1 and TRBJ1-1, is SAVISQKPSRDICQRGTSLTIQCQVDSQVTMMFWYRQQPGQSLTLIATANQGSEATYESGFVIDKFPISRPNLTFSTLTVSNMSPEDSSIYLCSGRQGNTEAFFGQGTRLTVV.

The V gene is TRBV5-6, the J gene TRBJ2-7; TRBD1 is a possible D gene (5 bases). Per germline, CDR1 SGHDT and CDR2 YYEEEE. The ends were cut back, 0 bases at V and 4 bases at J, with 11 bases in the middle. The CDR3 totals 14 residues. CDR3 protein: CASSLGGSGYEQYF. The DNA for the CDR3 is TGTGCCAGCAGCTTGGGTGGTTCAGGGTACGAGCAGTACTTC.

V usage is TRBV11-2 and J usage is TRBJ2-1; possibly TRBD2 for D (6 bases). The CDR3 covers 18 residues. V was trimmed by 5 bases and J by 0 bases, leaving 20 bases between them. Germline assignment: CDR1 SGHAT and CDR2 FQNNGV. The chain's CDR3 is CASSHITGRMSSYNEQFF. CDR3 nucleotides: TGTGCCAGCAGCCATATCACCGGGAGAATGTCCTCCTACAATGAGCAGTTCTTC.

The chain couples TRBV20-1 to TRBJ2-5; D ambiguous. V lost 2 bases and J lost 5, with 6 bases in between. Germline loops: CDR1 DFQATT, CDR2 SNEGSKA (reference sequence). The CDR3 is 11 amino acids. The CDR3 here is CSARREETQYF. As DNA, the CDR3 is TGCAGTGCTAGACGCGAGGAGACCCAGTACTTC.

This chain links TRBV19 with TRBJ1-2; perhaps TRBD1 as D (6 bases). Germline V lookup: CDR1 LNHDA, CDR2 SQIVND (reference sequence). The V and J ends lost 10 bases and 6 bases respectively, with 12 bases between them. The CDR3 covers 11 residues. The CDR3 protein is CAIFGGHGYTF. The CDR3 nucleotides are TGTGCCATCTTCGGGGGGCATGGCTACACCTTC.

V gene TRBV30 combines with J gene TRBJ1-1; 9 bases map to TRBD1. CDR1 and CDR2 (germline): GTSNPN, SVGIG (reference sequence). The junction had 4 bases not matched to a gene; V was cut back by 1 base and J by 4 bases. The CDR3 covers 14 residues. The CDR3 is CAWSAQGARTEAFF. The CDR3 DNA follows: TGTGCCTGGAGTGCACAGGGGGCGCGCACTGAAGCTTTCTTT.

The CDR3 loop is CASSEGTVNEKLFF. The DNA for the CDR3 is TGTGCCAGCAGTGAGGGGACAGTAAATGAAAAACTGTTTTTT. The J gene is TRBJ1-4, the V gene TRBV2, with 7 nucleotides matching TRBD1. Germline V gives CDR1 SNHLY, CDR2 FYNNEI. The CDR3 contains 14 residues. V lost 3 bases to trimming and J lost 5 bases; unmatched junction nucleotides: 3. Combining the CDR3 with reference TRBV2 and TRBJ1-4 gives the whole variable domain EPEVTQTPSHQVTQMGQEVILRCVPISNHLYFYWYRQILGQKVEFLVSFYNNEISEKSEIFDDQFSVERPDGSNFTLKIRSTKLEDSAMYFCASSEGTVNEKLFFGSGTQLSVL.

The CDR3, as DNA: TGTGCCAGCAGTTTACTAGGGGCCTCAAGTGGCTACACCTTC. Its protein is CASSLLGASSGYTF. The rearrangement uses TRBV27 and TRBJ1-2, with TRBD1 as a possible D gene (5 bases). This CDR3 is 14 amino acids long. The V gene's germline CDR1 is MNHEY and CDR2 SMNVEV (reference sequence). Trimming stripped 2 bases from V and 7 bases from J, with 14 bases between.

The genes are TRBV29-1 and TRBJ1-2; TRBD1 might be the D (5 bases). The CDR3 spans 15 residues. The V gene's germline CDR1 is SQVTM and CDR2 ANQGSEA. Trimming pared 4 bases from V and 3 bases from J, leaving 18 bases between. In DNA, the CDR3 is TGCAGCGTTGCTGAGGGGAGTCGGGGAGACTATGGCTACACCTTC. It yields the protein CSVAEGSRGDYGYTF. The full variable domain, completed using reference TRBV29-1 and TRBJ1-2, is SAVISQKPSRDICQRGTSLTIQCQVDSQVTMMFWYRQQPGQSLTLIATANQGSEATYESGFVIDKFPISRPNLTFSTLTVSNMSPEDSSIYLCSVAEGSRGDYGYTFGSGTRLTVV.

The chain is built from TRBV5-1 and TRBJ1-4; D possibly corresponds to TRBD1 (5 bases). Germline loops: CDR1 SGHRS, CDR2 YFSETQ. The CDR3 runs 15 residues. The V gene lost 3 bases and the J gene lost 3 bases, with 12 bases spanning the gap. The CDR3 here is CASSWGSSSNEKLFF. CDR3 nucleotides: TGCGCCAGCAGCTGGGGGTCGAGTTCTAATGAAAAACTGTTTTTT.

The chain has TRBV2 and TRBJ1-1; 7 nucleotides agree with TRBD1. The CDR3 loop spans 16 amino acids. Germline CDR1 and CDR2: SNHLY and FYNNEI. V dropped 4 bases and J dropped 4; count of bases not matched to a gene: 12. DNA of the CDR3: TGTGCCAGCAGTGGCGACAGGGCGGCCTATGGCACTGAAGCTTTCTTT. It translates to CASSGDRAAYGTEAFF.

The rearrangement links TRBV6-5 to TRBJ2-7; weak D call: TRBD2 (5 bases). Germline CDR1 reads MNHEY; CDR2 reads SVGAGI. This CDR3 spans 13 amino acids. V shed 9 bases and J shed 6 bases, with 18 bases lying between them. The CDR3 protein is CASSLGVPPEQYF. The CDR3, as DNA: TGTGCCAGTTCCCTCGGGGTCCCCCCCGAGCAGTACTTC.

The chain uses TRBV5-5 and TRBJ1-5, with D possibly matching TRBD1 (6 bases). The CDR3 loop spans 17 amino acids. From germline, CDR1 is SGHKS and CDR2 YYEKEE (reference sequence). V was clipped by 0 bases and J by 0 bases, with 13 bases between them. As DNA, the CDR3 is TGTGCCAGCAGCTTGGAAGGGGGGGCTTATAGCAATCAGCCCCAGCATTTT. It codes for CASSLEGGAYSNQPQHF.

This clone appeared a few times. V and J are TRBV2 and TRBJ1-5; the match to TRBD1 covers 9 bases. The ends lost 6 bases at V and 6 bases at J; junction bases unmatched: 3. The germline CDR1 and CDR2 sequences are SNHLY and FYNNEI. CDR3 length equals 13 residues. The CDR3, as DNA: TGTGCCAGCAGGGGACAGGGCTTTCAGCCCCAGCATTTT. Translated: CASRGQGFQPQHF.

The gene calls are TRBV7-8 and TRBJ2-6; 7 nucleotides line up with TRBD1. CDR1 and CDR2 (germline): SGHVS, FQNEAQ. V lost 5 bases to trimming and J lost 2 bases; unmatched junction nucleotides: 6. CDR3 length equals 16 residues. The CDR3 reads CASSPPQGAGANVLTF. As DNA, the CDR3 is TGTGCCAGCAGCCCCCCTCAGGGGGCTGGGGCCAACGTCCTGACTTTC.

The rearrangement links TRBV11-2 to TRBJ1-2; weak D call: TRBD1 (5 bases). This CDR3 spans 15 amino acids. The V end was cut by 1 base, the J end by 3 bases, with 12 bases between. The germline V gene has CDR1 SGHAT and CDR2 FQNNGV. The CDR3 DNA reads TGTGCCAGCAGCTTAGCTCCGGGGCGGGACTATGGCTACACCTTC. It is translated as CASSLAPGRDYGYTF. The complete variable domain, with remaining parts taken from reference TRBV11-2 and TRBJ1-2, reads EAGVAQSPRYKIIEKRQSVAFWCNPISGHATLYWYQQILGQGPKLLIQFQNNGVVDDSQLPKDRFSAERLKGVDSTLKIQPAKLEDSAVYLCASSLAPGRDYGYTFGSGTRLTVV.

This clone was observed a few times. The chain employs TRBV6-5 and TRBJ1-2; D might be TRBD1 (6 bases). Germline V lookup: CDR1 MNHEY, CDR2 SVGAGI. V was trimmed by 5 bases and J by 8 bases, leaving 12 bases between them. The CDR3 has 12 residues. CDR3 DNA: TGTGCCAGCAGTGCAGGGGTCCTGGGCTACACCTTC. Encoded protein: CASSAGVLGYTF.

V and J are TRBV6-5 and TRBJ2-5; D not resolved. V shed 0 bases and J shed 5 bases, with 10 bases lying between them. Germline loops: CDR1 MNHEY, CDR2 SVGAGI. The CDR3 covers 14 residues. CDR3 residues: CASSYSFGGETQYF. The CDR3 nucleotides read TGTGCCAGCAGTTACTCGTTCGGTGGGGAGACCCAGTACTTC.

The J gene is TRBJ2-3, the V gene TRBV7-9; D possibly corresponds to TRBD1 (6 bases). Germline values: CDR1 SEHNR, CDR2 FQNEAQ (reference sequence). CDR3 length: 16 residues. The ends were cut back, 5 bases at V and 0 bases at J, with 15 bases in the middle. The CDR3 DNA reads as TGTGCCAGCAGCCACCTGGGCCAGGGGAGCACAGATACGCAGTATTTT. Protein product: CASSHLGQGSTDTQYF.

The CDR3, as DNA: TGTGCCAGCTGGACCCCCGGGGGGCACACCGGGGAGCTGTTTTTT. Translation: CASWTPGGHTGELFF. The chain combines TRBV27 with TRBJ2-2; possibly TRBD2 for D (7 bases). CDR1 and CDR2 (germline): MNHEY, SMNVEV (reference sequence). The CDR3 loop spans 15 amino acids. V lost 8 bases and J 3 bases, leaving 16 bases between the germline ends.